The 15 T cell receptor beta chains reported below all come from one sample, sequenced in a study of cytomegalovirus exposure and HLA in healthy donors. PCR was performed using 60 Vbeta and 13 Jbeta primers. Assay used: immunoSEQ multiplex PCR; TCRdb lists only in-frame clones, some missing. Across about 200,000 clones, the top ten clones capture less than 6.5% of the sample. The source material was PBMCs. Every receptor here comes from a man between 25 and 39 years old in good health and CMV-seronegative.

This rearrangement joins TRBV11-2 to TRBJ1-1; 10 bases line up with TRBD1. CDR1 SGHAT and CDR2 FQNNGV come from the germline V gene. The CDR3 is 13 residues long. Trimming at V came to 5 bases and at J to 7 bases, leaving 4 bases not matched to a gene. The CDR3 spells CASSPRTGGEAFF. The CDR3, as DNA: TGTGCCAGCAGCCCACGGACAGGGGGTGAAGCTTTCTTT.

CDR3 sequence: CASSDRTGAWSSGYTF. The DNA of the CDR3 is TGTGCCAGCAGTGACAGGACAGGAGCTTGGTCCTCTGGCTACACCTTC. The V call is TRBV2, the J call TRBJ1-2, with 7 bases that match TRBD1. With 3 bases clipped from V and 7 bases from J, the junction kept 14 bases outside the gene matches. The CDR3 totals 16 residues. Germline V lookup: CDR1 SNHLY, CDR2 FYNNEI.

The V call is TRBV25-1, the J call TRBJ1-1, with 7 bases identical to TRBD1. This CDR3 is 15 amino acids long. With 2 bases clipped from V and 3 bases from J, the junction kept 6 bases outside the gene matches. The germline V gene has CDR1 MGHDK and CDR2 SYGVNS. CDR3 residues: CASSEAGGFDTEAFF. As DNA, the CDR3 is TGTGCCAGCAGTGAAGCAGGGGGTTTCGACACTGAAGCTTTCTTT.

This chain uses TRBV7-6 with TRBJ2-2, with 10 bases lining up with TRBD1. Trimming at V came to 6 bases and at J to 4 bases, leaving 5 bases not matched to a gene. The CDR3 spans 15 residues. The germline gives CDR1 SGHVS, CDR2 FNYEAQ. CDR3 sequence (DNA): TGTGCCAGCAGATCCGGGACAGGGGTCACCGGGGAGCTGTTTTTT. Its protein product is CASRSGTGVTGELFF.

The chain links TRBV9 to TRBJ2-5; a weak D match, TRBD1 (8 bases). The CDR3 has 16 amino acids. Per germline, CDR1 SGDLS and CDR2 YYNGEE. Trimming took 0 bases from V and 5 from J, leaving 17 bases between them. The chain's CDR3 is CASSVASGQGGETQYF. CDR3 nucleotide sequence: TGTGCCAGCAGCGTAGCTTCCGGACAGGGAGGGGAGACCCAGTACTTC.

The rearrangement links TRBV27 to TRBJ2-7, with 12 bases fitting TRBD1. Germline V CDR1 and CDR2: MNHEY, SMNVEV (reference sequence). The length of the CDR3 is 17 residues. Unmatched junction bases numbered 7, after V lost 2 bases and J lost 2 bases. The chain's CDR3 is CASSLSLRDRGPYEQYF. CDR3 bases: TGTGCCAGCAGTTTAAGTCTCCGGGACAGGGGGCCCTACGAGCAGTACTTC.

The V call is TRBV27, the J call TRBJ1-2; 7 bases map to TRBD1. J lost 4 bases, V lost 0 bases, and 2 bases had no gene match. Germline CDR1 is MNHEY and CDR2 is SMNVEV (reference sequence). The CDR3 runs to 14 residues. Written as DNA, the CDR3 is TGTGCCAGCAGTTTATCCGGGACAGCCTATGGCTACACCTTC. This sequence encodes CASSLSGTAYGYTF.

This CDR3 is CAWEDSVNTEAFF. As DNA, the CDR3 is TGTGCCTGGGAGGACAGCGTGAACACTGAAGCTTTCTTT. The genes are TRBV30 and TRBJ1-1, with a possible D match to TRBD1 (6 bases). The V gene lost 5 bases and the J gene lost 0 bases, with 10 bases spanning the gap. Germline V gene data show CDR1 as GTSNPN and CDR2 as SVGIG (reference sequence). The CDR3 has 13 residues.

The chain has TRBV5-5 and TRBJ1-2, with 7 nucleotides matching TRBD1. Germline V CDR1 and CDR2: SGHKS, YYEKEE (reference sequence). V was pared by 0 bases and J by 5 bases, with 13 bases of the junction left unmatched. The CDR3 has 17 amino acids. CDR3 sequence reads: CASSLAPLDRVAYGYTF. CDR3 DNA: TGTGCCAGCAGCTTGGCCCCCCTAGACAGGGTAGCATATGGCTACACCTTC.

In the case of this clone: Other DNA sequences of this sample code for an identical CDR3. The chain couples TRBV2 to TRBJ2-7, with 10 bases identical to TRBD2. Looked up from germline, CDR1 is SNHLY and CDR2 is FYNNEI. The V and J ends lost 7 bases and 2 bases, in that order; junction bases with no gene match: 20. The CDR3 sequence is 19 residues long. The CDR3 loop reads CASTSRLRTSGGRPYEQYF. The CDR3 DNA is TGTGCCAGCACCTCCAGGTTGAGGACTAGCGGCGGGCGTCCCTACGAGCAGTACTTC. The variable domain in full, completed from reference TRBV2 and TRBJ2-7, reads EPEVTQTPSHQVTQMGQEVILRCVPISNHLYFYWYRQILGQKVEFLVSFYNNEISEKSEIFDDQFSVERPDGSNFTLKIRSTKLEDSAMYFCASTSRLRTSGGRPYEQYFGPGTRLTVT.

The genes are TRBV5-4 and TRBJ1-5; maybe TRBD1 (6 bases). Germline V gene sequence: CDR1 SGHNT, CDR2 YYREEE (reference sequence). Trimming removed 3 bases at V and 4 bases at J, with 11 bases between. The CDR3 is 14 residues long. The CDR3 nucleotides read TGTGCCAGCAGCTCCGGGACACGTAATCAGCCCCAGCATTTT. The encoded protein is CASSSGTRNQPQHF.

The V gene is TRBV16, the J gene TRBJ2-3, with D perhaps matching TRBD1 (5 bases). This CDR3 is 14 amino acids long. Trimming took off 5 bases at V and 0 bases at J, with 9 bases between the two ends. Germline CDR1 is KGHSY and CDR2 is FQNENV. CDR3: CASSRGRSTDTQYF. CDR3 bases: TGTGCCAGCAGCAGGGGCCGAAGCACAGATACGCAGTATTTT.

The chain combines TRBV9 with TRBJ2-1; no reliable D call. Per germline, CDR1 SGDLS and CDR2 YYNGEE. V was trimmed by 5 bases and J by 6 bases, leaving 24 bases between them. The CDR3 is 17 residues long. Here the CDR3 reads CASSDFAGPGSRNEQFF. DNA for the CDR3: TGTGCCAGCAGTGACTTCGCCGGCCCCGGGTCGCGCAATGAGCAGTTCTTC. The full variable domain, with the rest looked up from reference TRBV9 and TRBJ2-1, is DSGVTQTPKHLITATGQRVTLRCSPRSGDLSVYWYQQSLDQGLQFLIQYYNGEERAKGNILERFSAQQFPDLHSELNLSSLELGDSALYFCASSDFAGPGSRNEQFFGPGTRLTVL.

CDR3 amino acids: CASSRRADRSMVTQPQHF. The CDR3 coding sequence is TGTGCCAGCAGCCGCCGGGCCGACAGATCCATGGTCACTCAGCCCCAGCATTTT. The rearrangement links TRBV7-6 to TRBJ1-5; TRBD1 might be the D (5 bases). V was trimmed by 5 bases and J by 6 bases, leaving 26 bases between them. The CDR3 covers 18 residues. The germline CDR1 and CDR2 sequences are SGHVS and FNYEAQ.

The rearrangement links TRBV28 to TRBJ2-5; D is possibly TRBD1 (5 bases). The length of the CDR3 is 12 residues. V dropped 7 bases and J dropped 5 bases, with 11 bases sitting between them. Germline assignment: CDR1 MDHEN and CDR2 SYDVKM. CDR3 bases: TGTGCCAGCAAGACAGTAGGCGAGACCCAGTACTTC. As protein: CASKTVGETQYF.